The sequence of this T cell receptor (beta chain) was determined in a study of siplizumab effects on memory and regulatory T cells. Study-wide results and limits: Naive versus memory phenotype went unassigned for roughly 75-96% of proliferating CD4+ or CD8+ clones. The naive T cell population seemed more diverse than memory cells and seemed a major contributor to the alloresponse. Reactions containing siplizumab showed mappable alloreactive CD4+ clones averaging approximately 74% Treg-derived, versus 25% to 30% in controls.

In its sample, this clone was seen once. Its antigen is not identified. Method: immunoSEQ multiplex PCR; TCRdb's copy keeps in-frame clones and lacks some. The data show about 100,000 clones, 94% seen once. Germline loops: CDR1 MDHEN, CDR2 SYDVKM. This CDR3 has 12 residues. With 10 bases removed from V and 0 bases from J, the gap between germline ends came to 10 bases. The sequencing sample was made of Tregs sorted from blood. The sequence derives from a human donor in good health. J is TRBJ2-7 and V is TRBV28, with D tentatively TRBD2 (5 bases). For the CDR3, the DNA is TGTGCCACCGTCGGGAACTCCTACGAGCAGTACTTC. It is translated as CATVGNSYEQYF.